This T cell receptor beta chain was sequenced in a study of cytomegalovirus exposure and HLA in healthy donors. The PCR was carried out with 60 Vbeta primers and 13 Jbeta primers. This table comes from immunoSEQ multiplex PCR, and its TCRdb copy is limited to in-frame clones, with some not included. The table records some 170,000 clones, 72% of them present only once. Whole-study findings and limits: Across HLA loci, a later analysis found differing TCR association rates, with DRB1 most and HLA-C fewest.

With regard to this clone: The antigen remains unidentified.

The CDR3 length is 17 residues. Germline trimming cut 0 bases from V and 3 bases from J; bases unmatched to any gene: 8. Per germline, CDR1 MGHRA and CDR2 YSYEKL. The source material was PBMCs. This chain uses TRBV4-1 with TRBJ2-7, with 10 bases identical to TRBD1. The receptor's source is a human donor in good health. The CDR3 nucleotides are TGCGCCAGCAGCCAAGAAAGGGGGACAGGGGTGTTCTACGAGCAGTACTTC. This gives the protein CASSQERGTGVFYEQYF.